This passage covers 17 T cell receptor beta chains from one sample sequenced in a study of human T cells and chemical hapten exposure. TCRdb analysed the RACE reads with MiXCR anew, one entry per CDR3 protein. The top ten hold about 26% of the sample, which has approximately 41,000 distinct CDR3 sequences, 3.5% to 4% seen once. Time point of the sample: patch test 1, 2 weeks after DPC sensitization. The sample's treatment: therapeutic diphenylcyclopropenone sensitization with weekly scalp DPC. The starting material, unfractionated whole blood, was used for total RNA extraction. This sample comprised whole blood, obtained in connection with sensitization to the hapten diphenylcyclopropenone (DPC). These receptors all come from a man aged 50 or older with alopecia areata. Some clones in this sample may be carry-over from other donors' samples.

This clonotype was counted many times. The genes are TRBV12-3 or TRBV12-4 and TRBJ2-2; TRBD1 might be the D (6 bases). V dropped 4 bases and J dropped 3 bases, with 12 bases sitting between them. The CDR3 covers 15 residues. The CDR3 DNA reads as TGTGCCAGCAGTTCACGGGACACCTACACCGGGGAGCTGTTTTTT. Its protein product is CASSSRDTYTGELFF.

Ten or more counts support this clonotype. The chain combines TRBV6-2 or TRBV6-3 with TRBJ1-5, with 10 bases matching TRBD1. With V trimmed by 7 bases and J by 2 bases, 14 bases remained unmatched. CDR1 MNHEY and CDR2 SVGEGT come from the germline V gene. There are 18 residues in the CDR3. The chain's CDR3 is CASTGWDRGLRGNQPQHF. The CDR3 DNA is TGTGCCAGCACGGGCTGGGACAGGGGCCTTCGGGGCAATCAGCCCCAGCATTTT.

This clonotype was seen many times. The V and J genes are TRBV7-8 and TRBJ2-3, with D perhaps matching TRBD2 (5 bases). With 1 base removed from V and 2 bases from J, the gap between germline ends came to 13 bases. The CDR3 totals 16 residues. The germline V gene has CDR1 SGHVS and CDR2 FQNEAQ. The CDR3 sequence is CASSLGPRGNTDTQYF. Here the CDR3 DNA reads TGTGCCAGCAGCTTAGGTCCTCGAGGGAACACAGATACGCAGTATTTT.

This clonotype was seen repeatedly, ten times or more. CDR3 sequence: CASSYRVVNTEAFF. DNA for the CDR3: TGTGCCAGCAGTTATCGTGTAGTGAACACTGAAGCTTTCTTT. The V call is TRBV6-2 or TRBV6-3, the J call TRBJ1-1, with unresolved D. With 3 bases removed from V and 0 bases from J, the gap between germline ends came to 8 bases. This CDR3 has 14 residues. The V gene's germline CDR1 is MNHEY and CDR2 SVGEGT.

The sample holds many counts of this clonotype. The chain links TRBV7-2 to TRBJ2-5; D might be TRBD2 (5 bases). CDR1 and CDR2 (germline): SGHTA, FQGNSA. This CDR3 is built from 13 residues. V lost 4 bases to trimming and J lost 7 bases, with 13 bases between them. This chain's CDR3 is CASSSPGLGTQYF. The DNA of the CDR3 is TGTGCCAGCAGCTCCCCGGGGTTGGGGACCCAGTACTTC.

This clonotype was seen repeatedly, ten times or more. The rearrangement joins TRBV6-4 to TRBJ2-2; 12 nucleotides line up with TRBD2. The V gene's germline CDR1 is MRHNA and CDR2 SNTAGT. The CDR3 runs 18 residues. With 5 bases clipped from V and 4 bases from J, the junction kept 11 bases outside the gene matches. The CDR3 protein is CASSSGLAGGLGTGELFF. The CDR3 DNA reads TGTGCCAGCAGTTCGGGACTAGCGGGCGGCCTAGGCACCGGGGAGCTGTTTTTT.

At least ten counts were recorded for this clonotype. The gene calls are TRBV12-3 or TRBV12-4 and TRBJ2-1; D is perhaps TRBD2 (6 bases). Deletions cut 6 bases from V and 7 bases from J, with 13 bases between. The CDR3 runs 13 residues. The DNA of the CDR3 is TGTGCCAGCAGCTTATCTAGCGTTAATGAGCAGTTCTTC. It yields the protein CASSLSSVNEQFF.

This clonotype has a count of ten or more. The gene calls are TRBV3-1 and TRBJ2-2; 9 bases agree with TRBD2. The CDR3 is 17 amino acids. Trimming cost V 4 bases and J 2 bases; bases outside gene matches: 8. The germline CDR1 and CDR2 sequences are LGHDT and YNNKEL (reference sequence). In DNA form, the CDR3 reads TGTGCCAGCAGCCCTGATCTAGCGGGACTCAACACCGGGGAGCTGTTTTTT. Translating gives CASSPDLAGLNTGELFF. The whole variable domain, filled in from reference TRBV3-1 and TRBJ2-2, reads DTAVSQTPKYLVTQMGNDKSIKCEQNLGHDTMYWYKQDSKKFLKIMFSYNNKELIINETVPNRFSPKSPDKAHLNLHINSLELGDSAVYFCASSPDLAGLNTGELFFGEGSRLTVL.

This clonotype was counted many times. V is TRBV7-2 and J is TRBJ2-5; TRBD2 matches at 14 bases. Germline trimming cut 5 bases from V and 5 bases from J; bases unmatched to any gene: 4. This CDR3 contains 15 residues. In germline, CDR1 is SGHTA, CDR2 FQGNSA. CDR3 protein: CASSIWTSGRETQYF. CDR3 in DNA: TGTGCCAGCAGCATATGGACTAGCGGGAGGGAGACCCAGTACTTC.

This clonotype was seen ten or more times. This chain joins TRBV28 and TRBJ2-1, with D hard to call. CDR1 is MDHEN and CDR2 is SYDVKM in the germline V gene. The CDR3 covers 15 residues. The V end lost 3 bases, the J end lost 8 bases, and 17 bases lay between the germline ends. In DNA, the CDR3 is TGTGCCAGCAGTTTTGGGGTGATGGGCTTCGATGAGCAGTTCTTC. Its translation: CASSFGVMGFDEQFF.

This clonotype occurred a few times. This chain joins TRBV5-1 and TRBJ2-1, with 8 bases lining up with TRBD1. Germline V gene data show CDR1 as SGHRS and CDR2 as YFSETQ. V lost 0 bases to trimming and J lost 3 bases; unmatched junction nucleotides: 2. CDR3 length: 15 residues. Here the CDR3 reads CASSLGGTGYNEQFF. CDR3 coding DNA: TGCGCCAGCAGCTTGGGTGGGACAGGCTACAATGAGCAGTTCTTC.

This clonotype was seen at least ten times. The V call is TRBV27, the J call TRBJ1-5; maybe TRBD1 (6 bases). This CDR3 comprises 15 residues. Germline CDR1 and CDR2: MNHEY and SMNVEV (reference sequence). Trimming took off 1 base at V and 6 bases at J, with 13 bases between the two ends. The CDR3 is CASSLYRATGQPQHF. The CDR3 nucleotides are TGTGCCAGCAGTTTATACAGGGCAACTGGTCAGCCCCAGCATTTT.

This clonotype was observed many times. This chain joins TRBV6-1 and TRBJ2-6, with unresolved D. V shed 6 bases and J shed 12 bases, with 9 bases lying between them. The CDR3 contains 11 residues. From germline, CDR1 is MNHNS and CDR2 SASEGT. The CDR3 region is CASRALRVLTF. In nucleotides, the CDR3 is TGTGCCAGCAGGGCCCTTCGCGTCCTGACTTTC.

This clonotype was detected many times. The chain employs TRBV12-3 or TRBV12-4 and TRBJ2-7; D is perhaps TRBD1 (6 bases). V was shortened by 2 bases and J by 6 bases, with 14 bases between the two germline ends. The CDR3 covers 14 residues. The CDR3 sequence is CASSLRGGTAEQYF. The CDR3 DNA is TGTGCCAGCAGTTTACGAGGGGGAACAGCCGAGCAGTACTTC.

There are many counts of this clonotype. V gene TRBV28 combines with J gene TRBJ2-5; D is unresolved. The CDR3 has 14 residues. V shed 6 bases and J shed 1 base, with 12 bases lying between them. The germline gives CDR1 MDHEN, CDR2 SYDVKM. The CDR3 bases are TGTGCCAGCAGCACAACAACCCTCCAAGAGACCCAGTACTTC. Translated: CASSTTTLQETQYF.

This clonotype was counted ten times or more. The V call is TRBV6-5, the J call TRBJ2-1; D not resolved. The CDR3 totals 15 residues. Germline V gene lookup returns CDR1 MNHEY and CDR2 SVGAGI. Trimming stripped 0 bases from V and 6 bases from J, with 12 bases between. The CDR3 DNA follows: TGTGCCAGCAGTTACTCGAACTATCTGGCCAATGAGCAGTTCTTC. The encoded protein is CASSYSNYLANEQFF.

This clonotype was detected ten times or more. CDR3: CASTRAGTPHNEQFF. The CDR3 DNA reads as TGTGCCAGCACTCGAGCGGGAACCCCTCACAATGAGCAGTTCTTC. J is TRBJ2-1 and V is TRBV25-1; TRBD2 matches 7 bases. The CDR3 consists of 15 residues. The V gene's germline CDR1 is MGHDK and CDR2 SYGVNS. Trimming took 7 bases from V and 5 from J; bases not matched to a gene: 11.